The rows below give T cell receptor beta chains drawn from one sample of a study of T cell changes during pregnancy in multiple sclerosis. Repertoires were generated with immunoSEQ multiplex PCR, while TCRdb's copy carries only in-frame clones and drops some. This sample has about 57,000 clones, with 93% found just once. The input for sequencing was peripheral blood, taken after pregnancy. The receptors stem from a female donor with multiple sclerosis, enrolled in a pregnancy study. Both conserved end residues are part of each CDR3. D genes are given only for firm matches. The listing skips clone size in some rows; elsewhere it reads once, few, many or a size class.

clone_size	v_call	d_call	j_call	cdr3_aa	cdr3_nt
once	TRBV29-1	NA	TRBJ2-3	CSVGSGTDTQYF	TGCAGCGTTGGGTCGGGGACAGATACGCAGTATTTT
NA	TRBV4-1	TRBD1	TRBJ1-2	CASSQRLPGQGQRGAYGYTF	TGCGCCAGCAGCCAACGACTCCCGGGACAGGGGCAGAGAGGGGCGTATGGCTACACCTTC
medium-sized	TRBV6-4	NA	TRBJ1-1	CASTAGDNTEAFF	TGTGCCAGCACGGCAGGGGATAACACTGAAGCTTTCTTT
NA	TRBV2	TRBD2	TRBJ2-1	CASSGRARNNEQFF	TGTGCCAGCTCAGGGAGGGCAAGGAACAATGAGCAGTTCTTC
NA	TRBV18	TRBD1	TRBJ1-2	CASSPGTGNYGYTF	TGTGCCAGCTCACCCGGGACAGGGAACTATGGCTACACCTTC
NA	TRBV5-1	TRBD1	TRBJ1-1	CASSLGQGPPTEAFF	TGCGCCAGCAGCTTGGGACAGGGGCCCCCGACTGAAGCTTTCTTT
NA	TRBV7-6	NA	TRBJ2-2	CASSSGGGGLAGELFF	TGTGCCAGCAGCTCCGGCGGCGGAGGGTTGGCCGGGGAGCTGTTTTTT
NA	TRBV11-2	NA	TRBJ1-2	CASSERGDRSYGYTF	TGTGCCAGCAGCGAACGGGGGGATCGGAGCTATGGCTACACCTTC
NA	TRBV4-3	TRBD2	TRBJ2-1	CASSQEGTRTYNEQFF	TGCGCCAGCAGCCAAGAGGGGACTAGGACCTACAATGAGCAGTTCTTC
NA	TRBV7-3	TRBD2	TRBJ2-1	CASSLITSGAPSEQFF	TGTGCCAGCAGCTTAATTACTAGCGGGGCCCCCAGTGAGCAGTTCTTC
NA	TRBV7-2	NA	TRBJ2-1	CASSLAPVNEQFF	TGTGCCAGCAGCTTAGCCCCAGTAAATGAGCAGTTCTTC
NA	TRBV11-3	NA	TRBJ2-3	CASSPEMGGGGETQYF	TGTGCCAGCAGCCCAGAGATGGGAGGAGGGGGGGAAACGCAGTATTTT
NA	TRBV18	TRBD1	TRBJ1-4	CASSPNFDRELNEKLFF	TGTGCCAGCTCACCCAATTTCGACAGGGAGCTTAATGAAAAACTGTTTTTT
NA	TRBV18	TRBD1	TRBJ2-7	CASSPRQGALSYEQYF	TGTGCCAGCTCACCCCGACAGGGGGCCCTCTCCTACGAGCAGTACTTC
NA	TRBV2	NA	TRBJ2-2	CASRERRDLNTGELFF	TGTGCCAGCAGGGAGAGACGGGACTTAAACACCGGGGAGCTGTTTTTT
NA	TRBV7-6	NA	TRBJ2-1	CASSLAGNYAGNEQFF	TGTGCCAGCAGCTTAGCGGGAAATTACGCGGGCAATGAGCAGTTCTTC
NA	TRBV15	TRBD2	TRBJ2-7	CATSSHITSGSFKQYF	TGTGCCACCAGCAGTCATATTACTAGCGGGAGTTTCAAGCAGTACTTC
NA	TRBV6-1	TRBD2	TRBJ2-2	CASSRTSGYTGELFF	TGTGCCAGCAGCAGGACTAGCGGGTACACCGGGGAGCTGTTTTTT
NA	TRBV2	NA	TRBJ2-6	CASSESRLSGANVLTF	TGTGCCAGCAGTGAGTCCCGTCTCTCTGGGGCCAACGTCCTGACTTTC
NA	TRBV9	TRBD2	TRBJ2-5	CASSPGGSKTQYF	TGTGCCAGCAGCCCTGGCGGGAGTAAGACCCAGTACTTC
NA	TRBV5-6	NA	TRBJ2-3	CASRMRVSDTQYF	TGTGCCAGCAGGATGAGGGTATCAGATACGCAGTATTTT
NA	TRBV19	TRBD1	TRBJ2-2	CASSIDLGQVNTGELFF	TGTGCCAGTAGTATAGATTTGGGACAGGTAAACACCGGGGAGCTGTTTTTT
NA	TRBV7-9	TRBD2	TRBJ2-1	CASTQREAPYNEQFF	TGTGCCAGCACCCAGCGGGAGGCACCCTACAATGAGCAGTTCTTC
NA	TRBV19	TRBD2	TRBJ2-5	CASSITGGQETQYF	TGTGCCAGTAGTATAACGGGGGGCCAAGAGACCCAGTACTTC
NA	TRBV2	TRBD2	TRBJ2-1	CASSAGTSGFNEQFF	TGTGCCAGCAGTGCCGGGACTAGCGGATTCAATGAGCAGTTCTTC